This T cell receptor beta chain was documented in a study of blood T cell repertoires in COVID-19. The overall study: Samples came from the United States, Italy and Spain, spanning acute and convalescent COVID-19.

Original processing methods: Estimated nucleated cell counts came from reference gene primer amplification. Data came from immunoSEQ multiplex PCR; TCRdb stores just in-frame clones and leaves some out. V and J calls and clone size follow that table, whereas D and trimming were derived from the DNA. The sample records about 100,000 clones, more than 85% being singletons. The sequencing sample was made of peripheral blood. The TCR originated in a man aged 45-65 years with active COVID-19.

The DNA for the CDR3 is TGCGCCAGCAGCTGGACTAGCGGGAGGGGCGGGGAGCTGTTTTTT. Translated, it gives CASSWTSGRGGELFF. The chain links TRBV5-1 to TRBJ2-2, with 15 bases identical to TRBD2. Per the germline V gene, CDR1 is SGHRS and CDR2 is YFSETQ. V was pared by 3 bases and J by 7 bases, with 1 base of the junction left unmatched. This CDR3 comprises 15 residues.